The clone carrying this T cell receptor beta chain has a count of ten or more. The germline CDR1 and CDR2 sequences are PRHDT and FYEKMQ (reference sequence). The ends were cut back, 8 bases at V and 5 bases at J, with 13 bases in the middle. CDR3 length equals 13 residues. This sample is drawn from a study of CDR3 diversity in severe acne. TCRdb analysed the PCR reads with MiXCR anew, one entry per CDR3 protein. The table lists roughly 93,000 distinct CDR3 sequences, around 47% of them singletons. The source is a male donor with severe acne vulgaris. Source material: blood. The chain couples TRBV13 to TRBJ2-1; D ambiguous. The CDR3 DNA sequence: TGTGCCAGCCTCGTATCCCTGGACAATGAGCAGTTCTTC. As protein: CASLVSLDNEQFF.